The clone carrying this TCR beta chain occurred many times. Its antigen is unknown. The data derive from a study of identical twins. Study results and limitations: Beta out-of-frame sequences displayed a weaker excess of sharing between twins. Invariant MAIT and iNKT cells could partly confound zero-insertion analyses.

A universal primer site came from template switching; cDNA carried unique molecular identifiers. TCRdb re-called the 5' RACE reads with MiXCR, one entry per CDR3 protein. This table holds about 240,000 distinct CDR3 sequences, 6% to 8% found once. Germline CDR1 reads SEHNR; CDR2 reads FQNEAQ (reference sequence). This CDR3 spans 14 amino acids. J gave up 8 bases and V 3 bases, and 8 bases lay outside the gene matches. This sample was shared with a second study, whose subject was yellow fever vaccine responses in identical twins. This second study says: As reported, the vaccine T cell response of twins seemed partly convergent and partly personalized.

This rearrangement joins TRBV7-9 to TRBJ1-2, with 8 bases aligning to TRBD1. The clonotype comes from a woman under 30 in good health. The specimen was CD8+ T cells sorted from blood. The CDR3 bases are TGTGCCAGCAGCTTCGCGGCAGGGGGCCACGGCTACACCTTC. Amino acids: CASSFAAGGHGYTF.